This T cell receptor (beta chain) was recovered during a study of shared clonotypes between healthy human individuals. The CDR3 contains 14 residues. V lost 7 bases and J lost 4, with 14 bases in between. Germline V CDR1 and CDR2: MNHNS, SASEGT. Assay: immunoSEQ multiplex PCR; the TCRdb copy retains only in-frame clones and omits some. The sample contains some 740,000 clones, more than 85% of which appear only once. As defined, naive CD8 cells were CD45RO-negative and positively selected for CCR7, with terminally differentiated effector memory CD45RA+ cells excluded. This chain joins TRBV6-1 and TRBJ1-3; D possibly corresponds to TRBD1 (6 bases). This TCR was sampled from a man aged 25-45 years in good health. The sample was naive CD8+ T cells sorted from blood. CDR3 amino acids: CASTSGVRGNTIYF. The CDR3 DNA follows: TGTGCCAGCACTTCAGGGGTTAGAGGAAACACCATATATTTT.